Listed below are T cell receptor beta chains from one sample, sequenced in a study of cytomegalovirus exposure and HLA in healthy donors. Here immunoSEQ multiplex PCR was the method, and the copy in TCRdb shows in-frame clones only, minus some. The repertoire table contains about 39,000 clones. Sequencing was performed on PBMCs. These receptors were collected from a young woman in good health and CMV-seropositive. CDR3s include the opening cysteine and the closing phenylalanine or tryptophan. Fields, in order: D gene, J gene, V gene, CDR3 protein, CDR3 DNA. A D gene is named only where the DNA matches it firmly.

.	TRBJ1-3	TRBV25-1	CASLSSGNTIYF	TGTGCCAGCCTTAGTTCTGGAAACACCATATATTTT
TRBD1	TRBJ2-2	TRBV19	CASSPRRGRRNTGELFF	TGTGCCAGTAGTCCCCGAAGGGGGCGAAGGAACACCGGGGAGCTGTTTTTT
TRBD2	TRBJ2-1	TRBV7-9	CASSLAPSGDYYNEQFF	TGTGCCAGCAGCTTAGCGCCTAGCGGGGATTACTACAATGAGCAGTTCTTC
TRBD1	TRBJ1-1	TRBV11-3	CASSKDRVGTEAFF	TGTGCCAGCAGCAAAGACAGGGTAGGCACTGAAGCTTTCTTT
TRBD1	TRBJ2-7	TRBV6-5	CASTNGQGRYEQYF	TGTGCCAGCACCAACGGACAGGGGCGCTACGAGCAGTACTTC
TRBD1	TRBJ1-1	TRBV5-1	CASSRGTGGLGTEAFF	TGCGCCAGCAGCCGAGGGACAGGGGGCTTAGGCACTGAAGCTTTCTTT
.	TRBJ2-5	TRBV5-4	CASSLDGGGGGKETQYF	TGTGCCAGCAGCTTGGATGGCGGAGGGGGGGGGAAAGAGACCCAGTACTTC
.	TRBJ2-7	TRBV5-5	CASSLTRDNNYEQYF	TGTGCCAGCAGCTTGACCCGGGACAACAACTACGAGCAGTACTTC
.	TRBJ1-5	TRBV27	CASSYTGLQPQHF	TGTGCCAGCAGTTATACAGGGCTTCAACCCCAGCATTTT
TRBD2	TRBJ2-7	TRBV5-4	CASSPVGTSGGGSYEQYF	TGTGCCAGCAGCCCAGTGGGGACTAGCGGGGGAGGATCCTACGAGCAGTACTTC
.	TRBJ1-5	TRBV7-9	CASSTGRYQPQHF	TGTGCCAGCAGCACAGGGCGTTATCAGCCCCAGCATTTT
TRBD2	TRBJ2-3	TRBV5-1	CASSFSGGAGDTQYF	TGCGCCAGCAGCTTTAGCGGGGGGGCTGGAGATACGCAGTATTTT
TRBD1	TRBJ2-1	TRBV5-1	CASSLVPPPGGNEQFF	TGCGCCAGCAGCTTGGTACCCCCTCCAGGGGGTAATGAGCAGTTCTTC
TRBD1	TRBJ2-1	TRBV13	CASSLEQGIYNEQFF	TGTGCCAGCAGCTTAGAACAGGGGATCTACAATGAGCAGTTCTTC
.	TRBJ1-1	TRBV18	CASSRDKNTEAFF	TGTGCCAGCTCCCGAGACAAGAACACTGAAGCTTTCTTT
.	TRBJ2-6	TRBV11-2	CASSLLSHRSGANVLTF	TGTGCCAGCAGCTTACTGAGCCACCGCTCTGGGGCCAACGTCCTGACTTTC
.	TRBJ1-2	TRBV5-5	CASSLVRVNYGYTF	TGTGCCAGCAGCTTGGTTCGAGTTAACTATGGCTACACCTTC
TRBD1	TRBJ1-3	TRBV7-9	CASSPGQGANTIYF	TGTGCCAGCAGCCCCGGACAGGGTGCAAACACCATATATTTT
TRBD1	TRBJ1-5	TRBV27	CASSSGQGSQPQHF	TGTGCCAGCAGTTCCGGACAGGGTAGTCAGCCCCAGCATTTT
.	TRBJ1-6	TRBV18	CASSPSQPGSPLHF	TGTGCCAGCTCACCATCCCAACCCGGTTCACCCCTCCACTTT
.	TRBJ1-1	TRBV10-3	CATQSRQGGGNPEAFF	TGTGCCACCCAATCCCGCCAGGGAGGGGGTAACCCTGAAGCTTTCTTT
.	TRBJ1-2	TRBV6-5	CASSLSSREGYGYTF	TGTGCCAGCAGTTTATCTAGCCGGGAGGGGTATGGCTACACCTTC
.	TRBJ1-1	TRBV9	CASSGAGSMNTEAFF	TGTGCCAGCAGTGGGGCCGGCTCCATGAACACTGAAGCTTTCTTT
.	TRBJ1-3	TRBV19	CASSSGTQVRTIYF	TGTGCCAGTAGTAGCGGGACCCAGGTCCGCACCATATATTTT
TRBD1	TRBJ1-3	TRBV10-3	CAIRRDRTGNTIYF	TGTGCCATCAGGCGGGACAGGACGGGAAACACCATATATTTT
TRBD1	TRBJ1-2	TRBV19	CASTLDDRGYGYTF	TGTGCCAGTACCCTCGATGACAGGGGCTATGGCTACACCTTC
.	TRBJ1-5	TRBV28	CASSLVSRGGYQPQHF	TGTGCCAGCAGTTTAGTTTCCAGGGGCGGGTATCAGCCCCAGCATTTT
TRBD1	TRBJ1-6	TRBV2	CASSIKTGTGNSPLHF	TGTGCCAGCAGTATTAAGACCGGGACAGGGAATTCACCCCTCCACTTT
.	TRBJ2-7	TRBV5-1	CASGPGGAYEQYF	TGCGCCAGCGGTCCCGGCGGGGCCTACGAGCAGTACTTC
.	TRBJ2-7	TRBV9	CASSVGVRSSYEQYF	TGTGCCAGCAGCGTAGGGGTGAGGAGCTCCTACGAGCAGTACTTC
.	TRBJ1-1	TRBV5-1	CASSGAENTEAFF	TGCGCCAGCAGTGGAGCGGAAAACACTGAAGCTTTCTTT
TRBD2	TRBJ2-7	TRBV2	CASSRLAGASTYEQYF	TGTGCCAGCAGTCGACTAGCGGGGGCCTCCACCTACGAGCAGTACTTC
TRBD1	TRBJ2-7	TRBV5-4	CASNPGQNPYEQYF	TGTGCCAGCAACCCGGGACAGAATCCCTACGAGCAGTACTTC